This entry is about one TCR beta chain. Antigen: not known. The data originate from a study of T cells in Graves' hyperthyroidism and ophthalmopathy. Study conclusions and caveats: The model anticipated ophthalmopathy a median about 7.1 months pre-onset. Most thyroid clonotypes that were expanded above 0.001 also turned up in blood.

Germline CDR1 DFQATT, CDR2 SNEGSKA (reference sequence). The CDR3 extends over 13 amino acids. Patients aged 18 to 65 with hyperthyroidism were newly diagnosed, with duration under 2 months. Each 10 ml fresh peripheral blood draw supplied the PBMCs. It was RNA transcripts that yielded the amplified TCR beta CDR3 regions. HTBI primers were used for first-round RT-PCR of the TCR CDR3. Each CDR3 protein gets one entry after TCRdb re-called the multiplex PCR reads with MiXCR. The sample has a few hundred thousand distinct CDR3 sequences, 15% to 17% seen once. The material sequenced was blood. The V and J genes are TRBV20-1 and TRBJ1-2; possibly TRBD1 for D (6 bases). This clonotype was sampled from a woman in her twenties or thirties with Graves' hyperthyroidism. In DNA, the CDR3 is TGCAGCTCCAACGGGGGGGCTGGCTATGGCTACACCTTC. Its translation is CSSNGGAGYGYTF.